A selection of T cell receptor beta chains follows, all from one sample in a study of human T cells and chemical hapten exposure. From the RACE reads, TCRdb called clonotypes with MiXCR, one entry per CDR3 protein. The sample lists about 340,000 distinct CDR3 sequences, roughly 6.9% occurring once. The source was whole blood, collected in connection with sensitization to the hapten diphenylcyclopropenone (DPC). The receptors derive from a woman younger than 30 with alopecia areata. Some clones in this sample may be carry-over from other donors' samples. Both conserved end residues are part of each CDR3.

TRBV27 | CASSYGPRNYNEQFF
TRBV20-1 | CSAREPTGLTEAFF
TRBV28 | CASSTPTIIAGGFNEQYF
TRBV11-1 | CASSFISGNEQYF
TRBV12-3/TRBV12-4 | CASRAGGASGNTIYF
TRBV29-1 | CSVEDPKRGPEVVIHEQYF
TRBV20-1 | CSARGHNSPLHF
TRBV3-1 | CASSQVRPKKLFF
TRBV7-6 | CASSPVLEKNIQYF
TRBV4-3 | CASSQDEGPRNEQFF
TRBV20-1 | CSARRDTSYEQYF
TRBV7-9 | CASRLKETQYF
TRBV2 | CASSAVSGLDTQYF
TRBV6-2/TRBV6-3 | CASSYSGQIEAFF
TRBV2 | CASSEEGQLNTEAFF
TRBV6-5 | CASSHSSGTENSPLHF
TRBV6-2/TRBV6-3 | CASRQGSGGYNEQFF
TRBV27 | CASRGQGNQTQHF
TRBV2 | CASSTVRGGELFF
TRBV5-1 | CASSSGLEADTQYF
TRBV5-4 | CASSLTAGISTDTQYF
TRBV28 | CASSNVQETQYF
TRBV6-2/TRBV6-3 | CASRAAGNTDTQYF
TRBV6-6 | CASSRDINYGYTF
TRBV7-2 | CASSPWAPGGAGEQFF
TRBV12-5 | CASGLRGGADTQYF
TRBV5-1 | CASSLASPNTGELFF
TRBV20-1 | CSAPPEVFADTQYF
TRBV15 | CATSRSLAGVEGFYNEQFF
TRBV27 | CASSPDPTYSPLHF
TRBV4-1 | CASRKPGGGREEKLFF
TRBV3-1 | CASSHAGHEQYF
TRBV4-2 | CASSQDRDWAGKLFF
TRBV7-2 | CASSLAGRLAGFYNEQFF
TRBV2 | CASRQGWDTGELFF
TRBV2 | CASRRTTRSSYNEQFF
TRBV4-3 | CASSHSTALGYEQYF
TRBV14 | CASSQTRQAYYGYTF
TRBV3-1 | CASNRGASNEKLFF
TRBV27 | CASSLSVTGDTEAFF
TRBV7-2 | CASSVGQTYEAFF
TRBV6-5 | CASGRTGSTQPQHF
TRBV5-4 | CASSPRDRGPEAFF
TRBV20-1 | CSASGDQETQYF
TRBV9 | CASSVDGGVDTQYF
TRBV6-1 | CASSESRYGGLVKNIQYF
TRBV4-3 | CASSQDRDEKLFF
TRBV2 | CASRRTGPEAFF
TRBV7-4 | CASSLHRAENTEAFF
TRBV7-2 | CASSFALSPYNEQFF
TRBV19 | CASSTRDGYTF
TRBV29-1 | CSVDDPHGGSNYGYTF
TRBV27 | CASSHYRALALETQYF
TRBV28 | CASSRPQNTEAFF